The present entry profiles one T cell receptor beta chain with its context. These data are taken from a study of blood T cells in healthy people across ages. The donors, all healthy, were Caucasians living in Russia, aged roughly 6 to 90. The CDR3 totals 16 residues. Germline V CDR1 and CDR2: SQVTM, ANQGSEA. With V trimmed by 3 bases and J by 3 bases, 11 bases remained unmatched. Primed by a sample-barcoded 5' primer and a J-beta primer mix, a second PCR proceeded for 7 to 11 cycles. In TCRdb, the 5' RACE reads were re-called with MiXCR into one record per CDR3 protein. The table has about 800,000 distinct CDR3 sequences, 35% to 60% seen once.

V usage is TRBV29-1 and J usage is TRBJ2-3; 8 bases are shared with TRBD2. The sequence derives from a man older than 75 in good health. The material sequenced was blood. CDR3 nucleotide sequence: TGCAGCGTTGACCAGCGGGAGAAACGCGCAACAGATACGCAGTATTTT. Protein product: CSVDQREKRATDTQYF.